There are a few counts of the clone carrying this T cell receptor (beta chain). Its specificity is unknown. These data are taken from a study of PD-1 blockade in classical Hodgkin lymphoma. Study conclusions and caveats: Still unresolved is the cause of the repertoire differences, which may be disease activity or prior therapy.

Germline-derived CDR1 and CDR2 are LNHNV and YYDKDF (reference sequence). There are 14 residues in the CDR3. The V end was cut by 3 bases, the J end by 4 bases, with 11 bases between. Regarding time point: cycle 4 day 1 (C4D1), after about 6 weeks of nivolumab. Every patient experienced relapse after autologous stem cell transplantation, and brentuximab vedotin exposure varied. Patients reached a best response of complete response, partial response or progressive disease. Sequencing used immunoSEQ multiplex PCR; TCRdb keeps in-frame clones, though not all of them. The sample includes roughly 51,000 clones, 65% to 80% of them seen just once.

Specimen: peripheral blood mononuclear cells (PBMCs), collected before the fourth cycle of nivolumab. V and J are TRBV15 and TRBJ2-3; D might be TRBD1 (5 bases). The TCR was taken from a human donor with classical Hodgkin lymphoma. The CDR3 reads CATSSDRASDTQYF. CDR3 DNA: TGTGCCACCAGCAGCGACAGAGCCTCAGATACGCAGTATTTT.